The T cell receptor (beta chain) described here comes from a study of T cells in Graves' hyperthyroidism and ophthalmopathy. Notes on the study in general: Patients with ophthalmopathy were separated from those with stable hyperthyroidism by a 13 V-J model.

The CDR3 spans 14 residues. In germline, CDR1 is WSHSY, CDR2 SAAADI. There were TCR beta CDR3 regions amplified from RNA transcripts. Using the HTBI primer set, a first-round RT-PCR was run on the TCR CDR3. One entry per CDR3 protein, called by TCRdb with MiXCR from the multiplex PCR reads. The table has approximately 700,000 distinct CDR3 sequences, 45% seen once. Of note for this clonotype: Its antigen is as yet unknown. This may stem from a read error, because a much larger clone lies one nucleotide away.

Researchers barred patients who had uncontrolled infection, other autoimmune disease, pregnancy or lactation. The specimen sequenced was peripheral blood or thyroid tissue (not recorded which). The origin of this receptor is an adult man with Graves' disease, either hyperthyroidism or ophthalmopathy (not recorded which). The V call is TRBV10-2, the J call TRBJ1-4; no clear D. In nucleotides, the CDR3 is TGCGCCAGCAGTAAGTCCCACCTCGATGAAAAACTGTTTTTT. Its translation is CASSKSHLDEKLFF.